Each of the 30 T cell receptor beta chains below was sequenced from the same sample in a study of cytomegalovirus exposure and HLA in healthy donors. Primers: 60 Vbeta forward and 13 Jbeta reverse. Produced via immunoSEQ multiplex PCR; TCRdb's table is partial and in-frame only. Of around 140,000 clones listed, around 74% are singletons. The sample consisted of PBMCs. The receptors come from a male donor in good health and CMV-seronegative.

Comment on this clone: The junction departs from germline at one end; a sequencing error may be responsible. The chain combines TRBV7-9 with TRBJ1-2, with a possible D match to TRBD1 (5 bases). The CDR3 is made up of 16 amino acids. In germline, CDR1 is SEHNR, CDR2 FQNEAQ (reference sequence). Written as DNA, the CDR3 is TGTTCCAGCACCCCTTTACTAAGGGGCCGATCCTATGGCTACACCTTC. This codes for CSSTPLLRGRSYGYTF.

The chain uses TRBV5-1 and TRBJ1-2, with D uncertain. CDR1 SGHRS and CDR2 YFSETQ come from the germline V gene. The CDR3 length is 14 residues. The V end was cut by 0 bases, the J end by 4 bases, with 10 bases between. DNA of the CDR3: TGCGCCAGCAGCTTGGGGGGAGAAGTCTATGGCTACACCTTC. Its translation is CASSLGGEVYGYTF.

The V and J genes are TRBV10-2 and TRBJ2-2; 9 bases fit TRBD2. The length of the CDR3 is 18 residues. J lost 2 bases, V lost 8 bases, and 15 bases had no gene match. Germline V CDR1 and CDR2: WSHSY, SAAADI. Here the CDR3 reads CASSSSPGLADNTGELFF. The CDR3 DNA is TGCGCCAGCTCCTCCTCACCGGGACTAGCCGATAACACCGGGGAGCTGTTTTTT.

This chain links TRBV5-1 with TRBJ2-1, with 9 bases fitting TRBD2. Trimming took 3 bases from V and 5 from J; bases not matched to a gene: 6. CDR1 and CDR2 (germline): SGHRS, YFSETQ. This CDR3 is 15 amino acids long. The CDR3 nucleotides read TGCGCCAGCAGCTATAGCGGGAGTATCGACAATGAGCAGTTCTTC. Translating it yields CASSYSGSIDNEQFF.

The chain is built from TRBV7-6 and TRBJ2-5; 7 bases agree with TRBD1. The CDR3 is 19 residues long. CDR1 is SGHVS and CDR2 is FNYEAQ in the germline V gene. The J segment lost 0 bases and the V segment lost 6 bases, leaving 19 bases of the junction unmatched. The CDR3 here is CASSTRVSSGTENQETQYF. CDR3 nucleotide sequence: TGTGCCAGCAGTACAAGGGTCTCCTCCGGGACAGAGAACCAAGAGACCCAGTACTTC.

The rearrangement uses TRBV4-2 and TRBJ2-3, with TRBD2 matching 8 bases. Germline CDR1 and CDR2: LGHNA and YNFKEQ. V lost 0 bases and J lost 7; bases outside the gene matches: 6. The CDR3 totals 15 residues. The CDR3 reads CASSQESGGLNTQYF. CDR3 in DNA: TGTGCCAGCAGCCAAGAGAGCGGGGGCCTTAATACGCAGTATTTT.

The chain is built from TRBV4-1 and TRBJ2-3; D gene unclear. The CDR3 has 14 amino acids. Trimming left V 1 base short and J 1 base short, with 6 bases between. Germline CDR1 and CDR2: MGHRA and YSYEKL. The CDR3 DNA is TGCGCCAGCAGCCAAGCCCGGGGCACAGATACGCAGTATTTT. Residues: CASSQARGTDTQYF.

This sequence joins TRBV18 and TRBJ2-1; 8 bases agree with TRBD1. The CDR3 spans 14 residues. The ends lost 4 bases at V and 10 bases at J; junction bases unmatched: 9. Germline lookup yields CDR1 KGHSH and CDR2 LQKENI. The DNA for the CDR3 is TGTGCCAGCTCACGGGACAGGCCCGAGGGGGAGCAGTTCTTC. Its protein is CASSRDRPEGEQFF.

The V gene is TRBV28, the J gene TRBJ1-4, with 8 bases that match TRBD1. The CDR3 has 14 residues. The ends lost 6 bases at V and 9 bases at J; junction bases unmatched: 9. The germline V gene encodes CDR1 MDHEN and CDR2 SYDVKM. The CDR3: CASSSMDREKKLFF. The CDR3 DNA reads as TGTGCCAGCAGCTCGATGGACAGGGAAAAAAAACTGTTTTTT.

The rearrangement joins TRBV28 to TRBJ2-7; 9 bases are shared with TRBD1. V lost 5 bases and J lost 6; bases outside the gene matches: 11. Per the germline V gene, CDR1 is MDHEN and CDR2 is SYDVKM. The CDR3 is 15 residues long. This CDR3 reads CASSQPGQGRSEQYF. CDR3 DNA: TGTGCCAGCAGTCAGCCGGGACAGGGTCGTAGCGAGCAGTACTTC.

The J gene is TRBJ1-5, the V gene TRBV19; TRBD1 aligns across 8 bases. The CDR3 has 16 amino acids. Germline CDR1 LNHDA, CDR2 SQIVND (reference sequence). With V trimmed by 3 bases and J by 3 bases, 7 bases remained unmatched. CDR3: CASSIGQGRANQPQHF. The CDR3 DNA reads as TGTGCCAGTAGTATCGGACAGGGACGGGCCAATCAGCCCCAGCATTTT.

The CDR3 spells CAWGQGPHEQYF. CDR3 bases: TGTGCCTGGGGGCAGGGGCCCCACGAGCAGTACTTC. The V gene is TRBV30, the J gene TRBJ2-7, with D perhaps matching TRBD1 (6 bases). The ends were cut back, 5 bases at V and 5 bases at J, with 13 bases in the middle. The CDR3 length is 12 residues. Germline CDR1 and CDR2: GTSNPN and SVGIG (reference sequence). Full variable domain (remainder filled in from reference TRBV30 and TRBJ2-7): SQTIHQWPATLVQPVGSPLSLECTVEGTSNPNLYWYRQAAGRGLQLLFYSVGIGQISSEVPQNLSASRPQDRQFILSSKKLLLSDSGFYLCAWGQGPHEQYFGPGTRLTVT.

This chain joins TRBV10-2 and TRBJ1-4; 8 bases fit TRBD1. This CDR3 comprises 13 residues. Germline V CDR1 and CDR2: WSHSY, SAAADI. With 9 bases clipped from V and 3 bases from J, the junction kept 3 bases outside the gene matches. The CDR3 nucleotides read TGCGCCAGTACGGGACAGGCTAATGAAAAACTGTTTTTT. Translated, it gives CASTGQANEKLFF.

The gene calls are TRBV28 and TRBJ1-3; possible D gene TRBD1, 6 bases. CDR3 length: 20 residues. The V end was cut by 4 bases, the J end by 4 bases, with 29 bases between. Germline CDR1 MDHEN, CDR2 SYDVKM. The DNA of the CDR3 is TGTGCCAGCAGTTCCCAGACCACAGGGCTTTCCGTGGGGGGGGGAAACACCATATATTTT. Its translation is CASSSQTTGLSVGGGNTIYF.

In this sample, this clone turned up a few times. The chain recombines TRBV2 with TRBJ1-5; D is undetermined. Germline CDR1 is SNHLY and CDR2 is FYNNEI. The CDR3 consists of 16 residues. The ends were cut back, 7 bases at V and 5 bases at J, with 21 bases in the middle. The DNA of the CDR3 is TGTGCCAGCACCTTCTCGCGGGCTAGAACCGATCAGCCCCAGCATTTT. It encodes CASTFSRARTDQPQHF.

Comment on this clone: Sequence at one end of the junction differs from germline and may be a read error. J is TRBJ2-7 and V is TRBV7-9, with D tentatively TRBD2 (6 bases). The CDR3 totals 16 residues. The germline gives CDR1 SEHNR, CDR2 FQNEAQ (reference sequence). CDR3: CSSSLAVADPKNEQYF. The CDR3 region has the DNA TGTTCCAGCAGCTTAGCGGTAGCGGACCCCAAAAACGAGCAGTACTTC.

This sequence joins TRBV5-6 and TRBJ2-3, with D unclear. Germline loops: CDR1 SGHDT, CDR2 YYEEEE. Deletions cut 2 bases from V and 2 bases from J, with 6 bases between. The CDR3 sequence is 13 residues long. The CDR3: CASSFFSTDTQYF. CDR3 nucleotide sequence: TGTGCCAGCAGCTTCTTTTCCACAGATACGCAGTATTTT.

The J gene is TRBJ1-4, the V gene TRBV5-1; D is undetermined. Germline CDR1 is SGHRS and CDR2 is YFSETQ. Trimming stripped 0 bases from V and 4 bases from J, with 10 bases between. The CDR3 has 15 residues. CDR3: CASSLGLRYNEKLFF. The CDR3 DNA follows: TGCGCCAGCAGCTTGGGGCTCAGATATAATGAAAAACTGTTTTTT.

The chain joins TRBV5-4 to TRBJ2-7; 13 nucleotides agree with TRBD2. V lost 3 bases, J lost 0 bases, and 3 bases stayed unmatched. CDR1 and CDR2 from the germline V gene are SGHNT and YYREEE (reference sequence). The CDR3 has 16 residues. Written as DNA, the CDR3 is TGTGCCAGCAGCTCAAGACTAGCGGGGGGCTCCTACGAGCAGTACTTC. It translates to CASSSRLAGGSYEQYF.

The chain employs TRBV7-2 and TRBJ2-7; D call uncertain. CDR1 and CDR2 from the germline V gene are SGHTA and FQGNSA. The V end was cut by 5 bases, the J end by 0 bases, with 14 bases between. The CDR3 contains 15 residues. The CDR3: CASSRRGLPSYEQYF. The CDR3 bases are TGTGCCAGCAGCCGCAGAGGCCTCCCCTCCTACGAGCAGTACTTC.

The rearrangement uses TRBV7-8 and TRBJ2-7; D gene unclear. The V gene lost 8 bases and the J gene lost 4 bases, with 9 bases spanning the gap. Germline CDR1 reads SGHVS; CDR2 reads FQNEAQ. The CDR3 is 11 amino acids. CDR3 coding DNA: TGTGCCAGCGGGTGGGCGTACGAGCAGTACTTC. This encodes CASGWAYEQYF.

The gene calls are TRBV28 and TRBJ2-5; 9 positions match TRBD1. After removal of 4 bases from V and 5 bases from J, the junction contained 11 bases not matched to a gene. CDR1 and CDR2 (germline): MDHEN, SYDVKM. The CDR3 extends over 16 amino acids. Written as DNA, the CDR3 is TGTGCCAGCAGTTCACCCCACAGGGGGCGCCGGGAGACCCAGTACTTC. This codes for CASSSPHRGRRETQYF.

The V call is TRBV7-3, the J call TRBJ2-3; 11 nucleotides match TRBD2. V lost 0 bases, J lost 6 bases, and 8 bases stayed unmatched. The CDR3 spans 17 residues. Germline loops: CDR1 SGHTA, CDR2 FQGTGA. This CDR3 is CASSLTGTSGPGDTQYF. The CDR3 coding sequence is TGTGCCAGCAGCTTAACCGGGACTAGCGGTCCTGGGGATACGCAGTATTTT.

This sequence joins TRBV6-1 and TRBJ2-7; D is uncertain. This CDR3 has 14 amino acids. V was trimmed by 2 bases and J by 1 base, leaving 9 bases between them. Germline CDR1 and CDR2: MNHNS and SASEGT. This chain's CDR3 is CASSELADSYEQYF. The CDR3 DNA reads TGTGCCAGCAGTGAATTGGCAGATTCCTACGAGCAGTACTTC.

The chain has TRBV7-2 and TRBJ2-5; D is perhaps TRBD2 (6 bases). This CDR3 is 14 amino acids long. V gave up 1 base and J gave up 9 bases, with 15 bases separating them. Germline V gives CDR1 SGHTA, CDR2 FQGNSA. DNA for the CDR3: TGTGCCAGCAGCTTAGTTGGAGGGAAAGGGGCCCAGTACTTC. Its translation is CASSLVGGKGAQYF. Full variable domain (missing parts from reference TRBV7-2 and TRBJ2-5): GAGVSQSPSNKVTEKGKDVELRCDPISGHTALYWYRQSLGQGLEFLIYFQGNSAPDKSGLPSDRFSAERTGGSVSTLTIQRTQQEDSAVYLCASSLVGGKGAQYFGPGTRLLVL.

This clone was seen only a few times. The rearrangement uses TRBV4-1 and TRBJ2-7, with D maybe TRBD2 (6 bases). The CDR3 runs to 15 residues. Per the germline V gene, CDR1 is MGHRA and CDR2 is YSYEKL. V was cut by 6 bases and J by 2 bases, with 17 bases left in between. This chain's CDR3 is CASSQLSSETYEQYF. For the CDR3, the DNA is TGCGCCAGCAGTCAATTATCTAGCGAGACCTACGAGCAGTACTTC.

The chain uses TRBV7-2 and TRBJ1-1; 9 bases align to TRBD1. CDR1 is SGHTA and CDR2 is FQGNSA in the germline V gene. The CDR3 totals 14 residues. J gave up 5 bases and V 6 bases, and 7 bases lay outside the gene matches. CDR3: CASSSGTGRTEAFF. The CDR3 nucleotides read TGTGCCAGCAGTTCCGGGACAGGGCGAACTGAAGCTTTCTTT.

The genes are TRBV4-1 and TRBJ2-7, with 14 nucleotides matching TRBD2. CDR1 is MGHRA, CDR2 YSYEKL, per germline. The CDR3 is 19 amino acids. Trimming took 1 base from V and 3 from J; bases not matched to a gene: 11. DNA of the CDR3: TGCGCCAGCAGCCAAGGTCCGACGGGACTAGCGGGAGTGCTCTACGAGCAGTACTTC. It is translated as CASSQGPTGLAGVLYEQYF.

V gene TRBV28 combines with J gene TRBJ1-5; the D is unclear. Trimming took off 6 bases at V and 7 bases at J, with 16 bases between the two ends. The germline V gene has CDR1 MDHEN and CDR2 SYDVKM. CDR3 length: 14 amino acids. In DNA form, the CDR3 reads TGTGCCAGCAGCATACGGGAGGGCTTACAGCCCCAGCATTTT. Translating gives CASSIREGLQPQHF. The whole variable domain, remainder taken from reference TRBV28 and TRBJ1-5, is DVKVTQSSRYLVKRTGEKVFLECVQDMDHENMFWYRQDPGLGLRLIYFSYDVKMKEKGDIPEGYSVSREKKERFSLILESASTNQTSMYLCASSIREGLQPQHFGDGTRLSIL.

This clone was seen a single time. The chain uses TRBV5-5 and TRBJ1-1; D gene uncertain. The CDR3 is made up of 17 amino acids. Deletions cut 5 bases from V and 0 bases from J, with 20 bases between. In germline, CDR1 is SGHKS, CDR2 YYEKEE (reference sequence). The CDR3 here is CASSPVPGVLLNTEAFF. The CDR3 DNA reads TGTGCCAGCAGTCCCGTTCCAGGTGTACTTTTGAACACTGAAGCTTTCTTT.